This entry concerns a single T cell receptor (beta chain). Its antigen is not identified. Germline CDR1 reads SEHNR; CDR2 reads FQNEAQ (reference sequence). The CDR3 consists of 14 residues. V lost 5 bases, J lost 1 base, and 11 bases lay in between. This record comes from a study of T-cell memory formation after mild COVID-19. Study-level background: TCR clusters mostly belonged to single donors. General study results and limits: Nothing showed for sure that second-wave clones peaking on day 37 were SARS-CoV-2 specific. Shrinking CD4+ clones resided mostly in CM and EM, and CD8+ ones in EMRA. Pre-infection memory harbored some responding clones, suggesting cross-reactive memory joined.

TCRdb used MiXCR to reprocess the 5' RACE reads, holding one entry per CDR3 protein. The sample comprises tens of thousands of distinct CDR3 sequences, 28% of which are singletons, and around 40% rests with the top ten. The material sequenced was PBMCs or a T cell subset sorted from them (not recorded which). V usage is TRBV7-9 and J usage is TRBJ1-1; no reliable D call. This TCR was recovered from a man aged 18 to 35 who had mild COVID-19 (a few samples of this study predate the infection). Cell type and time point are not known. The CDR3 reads CASSPRPRNTEAFF. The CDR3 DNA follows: TGTGCCAGCAGCCCCCGCCCTAGGAACACTGAAGCTTTCTTT.